These 2 T cell receptor beta chains came from one sample sequenced in a study of cytomegalovirus exposure and HLA in healthy donors. Vbeta (60) and Jbeta (13) primers were used in the PCR. Here immunoSEQ multiplex PCR was the method, and the copy in TCRdb shows in-frame clones only, minus some. The table lists approximately 290,000 clones, about four fifths of them singletons, with about 0.3% in the top ten. Sample: PBMCs. These receptors all come from a girl aged 2-15 years in good health and CMV-seronegative.

This chain links TRBV28 with TRBJ1-5, with D tentatively TRBD1 (6 bases). This CDR3 is built from 14 residues. The V end was cut by 5 bases, the J end by 1 base, with 9 bases between. The germline gives CDR1 MDHEN, CDR2 SYDVKM. In DNA form, the CDR3 reads TGTGCCAGCAGTCGAGGGGGAAGCAATCAGCCCCAGCATTTT. Amino acids: CASSRGGSNQPQHF.

The chain couples TRBV28 to TRBJ1-1, with no clear D. Trimming left V 7 bases short and J 3 bases short, with 6 bases between. Germline CDR1 and CDR2: MDHEN and SYDVKM. The CDR3 runs 11 residues. DNA for the CDR3: TGTGCCAGCACGGGGTACACTGAAGCTTTCTTT. Protein: CASTGYTEAFF.